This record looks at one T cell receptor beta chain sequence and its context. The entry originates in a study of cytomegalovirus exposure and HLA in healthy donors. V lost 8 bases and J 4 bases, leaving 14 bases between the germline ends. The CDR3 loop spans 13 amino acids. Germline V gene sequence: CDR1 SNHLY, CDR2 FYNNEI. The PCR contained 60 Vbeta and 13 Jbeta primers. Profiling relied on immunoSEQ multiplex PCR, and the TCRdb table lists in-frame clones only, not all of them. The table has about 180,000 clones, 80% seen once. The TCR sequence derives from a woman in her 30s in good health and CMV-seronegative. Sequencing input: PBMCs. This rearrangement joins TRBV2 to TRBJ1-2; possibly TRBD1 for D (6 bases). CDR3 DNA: TGTGCCAGCGGGGGGGCAGGGCCCTATGGCTACACCTTC. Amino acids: CASGGAGPYGYTF.